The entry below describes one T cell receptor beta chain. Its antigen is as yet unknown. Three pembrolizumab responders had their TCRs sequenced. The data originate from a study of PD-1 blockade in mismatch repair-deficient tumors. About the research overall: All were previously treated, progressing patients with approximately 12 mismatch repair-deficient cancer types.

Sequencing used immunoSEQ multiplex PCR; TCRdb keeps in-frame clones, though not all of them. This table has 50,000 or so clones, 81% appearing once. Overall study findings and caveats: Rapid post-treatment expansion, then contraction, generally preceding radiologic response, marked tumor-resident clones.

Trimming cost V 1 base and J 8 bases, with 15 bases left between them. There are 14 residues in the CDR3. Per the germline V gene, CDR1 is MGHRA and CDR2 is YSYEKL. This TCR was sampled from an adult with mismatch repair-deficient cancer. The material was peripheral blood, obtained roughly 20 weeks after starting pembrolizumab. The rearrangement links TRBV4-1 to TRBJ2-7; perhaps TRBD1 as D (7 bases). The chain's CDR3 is CASSQGQGGSQQYF. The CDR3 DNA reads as TGCGCCAGCAGCCAAGGACAGGGAGGTTCGCAGCAGTACTTC.